Included here is one T cell receptor (beta chain) sequence, with context. Antigen specificity is unknown. Germline loops: CDR1 MNHNY, CDR2 SVGAGI (reference sequence). This CDR3 has 14 residues. With 6 bases clipped from V and 2 bases from J, the junction kept 5 bases outside the gene matches. The data belong to a study of PD-1 blockade in classical Hodgkin lymphoma. The study, taken as a whole, reports: Relapsed/refractory patients reportedly had the lowest baseline TCR diversity, below newly diagnosed patients, who were below healthy donors. Repertoire differences have undefined causes, possibly disease activity or prior therapy.

Profiling relied on immunoSEQ multiplex PCR, and the TCRdb table lists in-frame clones only, not all of them. The table records over 4,000 clones, around 87% of them present only once. Regarding time point: newly diagnosed, previously untreated cHL patient sample. The authors enriched CD8+ T cells from thawed PBMCs via magnetic negative selection. PBMCs from untreated, newly diagnosed classical Hodgkin lymphoma were comparison samples. The chain recombines TRBV6-6 with TRBJ2-3, with 7 bases that match TRBD2. This sequence was found in a human donor with classical Hodgkin lymphoma. Specimen: CD8+ T cells from blood. The CDR3 region is CASSPAGVTDTQYF. CDR3 nucleotide sequence: TGTGCCAGCAGCCCCGCGGGGGTCACAGATACGCAGTATTTT.